The sequence of this T cell receptor beta chain was determined in a study of T-cell memory formation after mild COVID-19. TCRdb independently ran MiXCR on the 5' RACE reads; one entry per CDR3 protein. This sample has just over 400,000 distinct CDR3 sequences, with about a quarter found just once. This CDR3 is 15 amino acids long. Broader study findings: The authors left the SARS-CoV-2 specificity of second-wave clones peaking on day 37 unconfirmed. The study detected some responding clones in pre-infection memory, suggesting cross-reactive memory joined.

Concerning this clonotype itself: Antigen unknown.

The sequencing input was PBMCs or a T cell subset sorted from them (not recorded which). This clonotype was sampled from an adult woman who had mild COVID-19 (a few samples of this study predate the infection). Cell type and time point are not known. The chain has TRBV21-1 and TRBJ1-5. TRBV21-1 is given as a pseudogene. The CDR3 is CAYRARNYCNQPQHF. The CDR3 DNA is TGTGCCTACCGGGCCCGGAATTATTGCAATCAGCCCCAGCATTTT.